The sequence of this T cell receptor beta chain was determined in a study of T cell changes during pregnancy in multiple sclerosis. V lost 6 bases to trimming and J lost 7 bases; unmatched junction nucleotides: 8. This CDR3 has 15 residues. Per the germline V gene, CDR1 is LNHDA and CDR2 is SQIVND (reference sequence). Using immunoSEQ multiplex PCR, the repertoire was profiled, and TCRdb retains in-frame clones only, with some absent. This sample has roughly 120,000 clones; more than 85% occur once, and the top ten carry 1.5%. This rearrangement joins TRBV19 to TRBJ1-6, with TRBD1 matching over 8 bases. This specimen was peripheral blood, taken in the third trimester of pregnancy. This clonotype was obtained from a female donor with multiple sclerosis, enrolled in a pregnancy study. The CDR3 DNA reads TGTGCCAGTAGGCCCGGACAGGGTGGAAATTCACCCCTCCACTTT. Translating it yields CASRPGQGGNSPLHF.